This note documents a single T cell receptor (beta chain) sequence. Its antigen remains unknown. Repertoires were generated with immunoSEQ multiplex PCR, while TCRdb's copy carries only in-frame clones and drops some. The sample lists tens of thousands of clones; about nine tenths were seen once. This entry comes from a study of OX40 agonist ivuxolimab in advanced cancers. Whole-study results and caveats: Certain nonresponding patients likewise had low normalized T-cell clonal expansion.

The CDR3 sequence is 13 residues long. The sequence derives from an adult with an advanced solid tumor such as melanoma, head and neck, liver or kidney cancer. Material: CD4+ or CD8+ T cells sorted from blood, obtained in a trial of the OX40 agonist ivuxolimab. This chain connects TRBV7-5 to TRBJ2-7. TRBV7-5 is a pseudogene. Here the CDR3 reads CASSSGPEDEQYF. CDR3 DNA: TGTGCCAGCAGCTCGGGACCGGAGGACGAGCAGTACTTC.